This T cell receptor (beta chain) was observed in a study of read filtering for tumor transcriptome and immune sequencing. This library used roughly 370 ng RNA and molecular barcoded adaptors spanning alpha/delta and beta/gamma chains. TCRdb fed the reads into MiXCR, producing one record per CDR3 protein. The sample carries roughly 90,000 distinct CDR3 sequences, approximately 21% recorded once. Between the trimmed V and J ends, which lost 1 base and 0 bases, there was a span of 10 bases. Germline CDR1 is DFQATT and CDR2 is SNEGSKA (reference sequence). The CDR3 contains 14 residues. This clonotype was counted between two and nine times.

The sequence was obtained from a donor at least 40 years old with multiple myeloma. The sample taken for sequencing was a population of CD138-negative cells sorted from bone marrow. This chain links TRBV20-1 with TRBJ2-7; possible D gene TRBD1, 5 bases. The CDR3 DNA reads as TGCAGTGCTAGAGGTCAGGGCAGCTCCTACGAGCAGTACTTC. Translated: CSARGQGSSYEQYF.